This TCR beta chain came from a study of T cell changes during pregnancy in multiple sclerosis. Profiled with immunoSEQ multiplex PCR; TCRdb holds only in-frame clones, not every one. The sample carries some 40,000 clones, about 89% recorded once. This receptor was identified in a female donor in good health, enrolled as a control in a pregnancy study. This material consisted of CD4+ T cells from peripheral blood mononuclear cells, taken in the third trimester of pregnancy.

DNA for the CDR3: TGTGCCAGCAGGACAGGGACGAGGACCGGGGAGCTGTTTTTT. This sequence encodes CASRTGTRTGELFF. The chain is built from TRBV27 and TRBJ2-2; TRBD1 aligns across 7 bases. This CDR3 region has 14 residues. Trimming removed 6 bases from V and 5 bases from J; junction bases left unmatched: 6. Germline-derived CDR1 and CDR2 are MNHEY and SMNVEV (reference sequence).